This TCR beta chain is drawn from a study of T-cell reconstitution after alpha-beta-depleted transplantation in children. The sample holds a few counts of this clonotype. Trimming took off 2 bases at V and 4 bases at J, with 8 bases between the two ends. The V gene's germline CDR1 is KGHSH and CDR2 LQKENI. This CDR3 spans 13 amino acids. Preparing the TCRbeta library involved the use of unique molecular identifiers. Each CDR3 protein gets one entry after TCRdb re-called the PCR reads with MiXCR. The data hold about 230,000 distinct CDR3 sequences, with around 9.7% observed a single time. The source material was PBMCs from the stem cell graft donor, sampled from the stem cell graft. This chain joins TRBV18 and TRBJ1-2; possibly TRBD1 for D (5 bases). This clonotype was obtained from a human donor who donated a stem cell graft to a child with SCID. The CDR3 protein is CASSPGAFYGYTF. DNA for the CDR3: TGTGCCAGCTCACCAGGGGCCTTCTATGGCTACACCTTC.